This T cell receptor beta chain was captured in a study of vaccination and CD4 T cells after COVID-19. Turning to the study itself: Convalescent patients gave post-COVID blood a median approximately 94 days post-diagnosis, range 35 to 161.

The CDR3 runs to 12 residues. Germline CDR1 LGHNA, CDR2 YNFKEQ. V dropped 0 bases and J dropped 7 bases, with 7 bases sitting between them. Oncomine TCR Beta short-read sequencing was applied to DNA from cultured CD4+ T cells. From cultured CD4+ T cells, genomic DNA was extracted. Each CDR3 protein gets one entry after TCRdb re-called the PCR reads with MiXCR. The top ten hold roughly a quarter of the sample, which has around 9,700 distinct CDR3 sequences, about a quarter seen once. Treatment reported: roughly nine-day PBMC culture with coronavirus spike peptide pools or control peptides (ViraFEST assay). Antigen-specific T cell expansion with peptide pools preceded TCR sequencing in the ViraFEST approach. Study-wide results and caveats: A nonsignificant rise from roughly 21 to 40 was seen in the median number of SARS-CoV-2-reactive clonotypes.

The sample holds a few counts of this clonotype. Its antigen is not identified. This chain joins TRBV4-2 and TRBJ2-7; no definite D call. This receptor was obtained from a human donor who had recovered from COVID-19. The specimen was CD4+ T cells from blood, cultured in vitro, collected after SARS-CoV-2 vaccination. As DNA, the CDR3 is TGTGCCAGCAGCCAAGATTTCATAGAGCAGTACTTC. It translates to CASSQDFIEQYF.